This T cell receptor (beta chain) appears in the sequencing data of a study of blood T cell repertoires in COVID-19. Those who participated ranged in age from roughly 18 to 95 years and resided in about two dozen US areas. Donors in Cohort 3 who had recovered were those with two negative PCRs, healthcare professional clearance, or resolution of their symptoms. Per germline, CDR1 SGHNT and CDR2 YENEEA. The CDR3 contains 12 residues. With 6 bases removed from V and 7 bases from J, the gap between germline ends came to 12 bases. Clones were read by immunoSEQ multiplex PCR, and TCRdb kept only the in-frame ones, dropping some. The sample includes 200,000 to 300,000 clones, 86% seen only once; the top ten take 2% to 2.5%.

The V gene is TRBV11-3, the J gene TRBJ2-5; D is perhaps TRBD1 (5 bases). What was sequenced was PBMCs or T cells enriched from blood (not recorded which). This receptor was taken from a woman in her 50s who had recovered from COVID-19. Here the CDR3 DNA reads TGTGCCAGCAGTACCCCAGGGCGGACCCAGTACTTC. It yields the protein CASSTPGRTQYF.